Below are 18 T cell receptor beta chains sequenced from a single sample in a study of blood T cell repertoires in COVID-19. Sequenced by immunoSEQ multiplex PCR; TCRdb stores in-frame clones only, minus some. The repertoire has about 130,000 clones, approximately 90% of them found once; the top ten carry approximately 1.2%. Material: peripheral blood. Receptor source: a woman older than 75 with acute or convalescent COVID-19.

This clone was counted a single time. The genes are TRBV13 and TRBJ2-5; 8 bases fit TRBD1. The J segment lost 1 base and the V segment lost 2 bases, leaving 3 bases of the junction unmatched. CDR1 PRHDT and CDR2 FYEKMQ come from the germline V gene (reference sequence). The CDR3 loop spans 15 amino acids. The CDR3 protein is CASSLRTGFQETQYF. The CDR3 DNA reads TGTGCCAGCAGCTTAAGGACAGGGTTCCAAGAGACCCAGTACTTC.

This chain joins TRBV6-5 and TRBJ1-1; TRBD1 might be the D (5 bases). Trimming left V 6 bases short and J 7 bases short, with 15 bases between. The CDR3 consists of 13 residues. Looked up from germline, CDR1 is MNHEY and CDR2 is SVGAGI. This CDR3 reads CASRARSGYEAFF. The DNA of the CDR3 is TGTGCCAGCAGGGCCCGGTCAGGGTATGAAGCTTTCTTT.

This chain links TRBV12-3 or TRBV12-4 with TRBJ2-3; the D gene is possibly TRBD2 (6 bases). V was clipped by 7 bases and J by 2 bases, with 10 bases between them. This CDR3 has 13 amino acids. CDR3 amino acids: CASKGTFTDTQYF. CDR3 nucleotide sequence: TGTGCCAGCAAAGGGACTTTCACAGATACGCAGTATTTT.

The rearrangement uses TRBV5-1 and TRBJ2-2, with a possible D match to TRBD2 (6 bases). The V gene's germline CDR1 is SGHRS and CDR2 YFSETQ. The CDR3 extends over 14 amino acids. V was trimmed by 4 bases and J by 2 bases, leaving 9 bases between them. The CDR3 DNA reads TGCGCCAGCAGCGCGGGACTTAACACCGGGGAGCTGTTTTTT. Its translation: CASSAGLNTGELFF. Full variable domain (rest looked up from reference TRBV5-1 and TRBJ2-2): KAGVTQTPRYLIKTRGQQVTLSCSPISGHRSVSWYQQTPGQGLQFLFEYFSETQRNKGNFPGRFSGRQFSNSRSEMNVSTLELGDSALYLCASSAGLNTGELFFGEGSRLTVL.

The CDR3 nucleotides are TGTGCCAGCAGTGCGGGACAGGGGGCTACTGAAGCTTTCTTT. Translation: CASSAGQGATEAFF. V is TRBV2 and J is TRBJ1-1, with 12 bases aligning to TRBD1. This CDR3 has 14 amino acids. V shed 4 bases and J 5 bases; nucleotides not matched to a gene: 2. Per the germline V gene, CDR1 is SNHLY and CDR2 is FYNNEI.

This clone was counted once. The CDR3 sequence is CASSEGTAYGYTF. CDR3 sequence (DNA): TGTGCCAGCAGTGAGGGGACAGCGTATGGCTACACCTTC. The chain couples TRBV6-1 to TRBJ1-2; TRBD1 aligns across 7 bases. Losses at the gene ends were 3 bases for V and 5 bases for J; bases not matched to a gene: 3. This CDR3 comprises 13 residues. Germline-derived CDR1 and CDR2 are MNHNS and SASEGT.

The gene calls are TRBV7-6 and TRBJ2-2; 12 bases match TRBD2. With V trimmed by 4 bases and J by 2 bases, 2 bases remained unmatched. CDR3 length: 16 amino acids. The germline V gene encodes CDR1 SGHVS and CDR2 FNYEAQ. Here the CDR3 DNA reads TGTGCCAGCAGCTCGACTAGCGGGGGTAACACCGGGGAGCTGTTTTTT. The encoded protein is CASSSTSGGNTGELFF.

CDR3 DNA sequence: TGTGCCAGCAGTGGGGGCCGGGACAGCGGGTACCAAGAGACCCAGTACTTC. Residues: CASSGGRDSGYQETQYF. The V and J genes are TRBV2 and TRBJ2-5; TRBD1 might be the D (7 bases). There are 17 residues in the CDR3. The germline V gene encodes CDR1 SNHLY and CDR2 FYNNEI. Trimming cost V 4 bases and J 0 bases, with 18 bases left between them.

CDR3 coding DNA: TGCAGCGTTGGTGTCGCGGGTTACGAGCAGTACTTC. Residues: CSVGVAGYEQYF. The chain combines TRBV29-1 with TRBJ2-7; weak D call: TRBD2 (5 bases). The germline gives CDR1 SQVTM, CDR2 ANQGSEA. The CDR3 consists of 12 residues. The germline V and J ends were trimmed by 4 bases and 4 bases, with 11 bases remaining between them.

The gene calls are TRBV4-1 and TRBJ2-7; possible D gene TRBD1, 6 bases. The V and J ends lost 3 bases and 5 bases respectively, with 14 bases between them. Germline lookup yields CDR1 MGHRA and CDR2 YSYEKL. There are 14 residues in the CDR3. CDR3 bases: TGCGCCAGCAGCCACCTACAGGGTGTAGACGAGCAGTACTTC. It specifies CASSHLQGVDEQYF.

The chain combines TRBV5-3 with TRBJ1-2; 9 positions match TRBD1. TRBV5-3 carries the ORF label, with uncertain function. There are 16 residues in the CDR3. With 3 bases clipped from V and 0 bases from J, the junction kept 6 bases outside the gene matches. CDR3 loop: CARSSDRGSPNYGYTF. CDR3 DNA: TGTGCCAGAAGCTCGGACAGGGGCTCACCTAACTATGGCTACACCTTC.

This clone was seen once. V usage is TRBV6-5 and J usage is TRBJ2-2, with D maybe TRBD1 (6 bases). V was shortened by 6 bases and J by 0 bases, with 11 bases between the two germline ends. The germline gives CDR1 MNHEY, CDR2 SVGAGI. This CDR3 comprises 15 residues. CDR3: CASRTGTTNTGELFF. The CDR3 DNA reads TGTGCCAGCAGGACCGGGACAACGAACACCGGGGAGCTGTTTTTT.

This clone was observed a few times. J is TRBJ1-4 and V is TRBV7-9; 7 positions agree with TRBD1. The trim removed 5 bases at V and 7 bases at J, leaving 10 bases unmatched. The germline V gene has CDR1 SEHNR and CDR2 FQNEAQ (reference sequence). This CDR3 contains 15 residues. This CDR3 is CASSRIQGRGEKLFF. CDR3 nucleotides: TGTGCCAGCAGCAGAATACAGGGGCGGGGTGAAAAACTGTTTTTT.

The chain combines TRBV19 with TRBJ2-3, with TRBD2 identical over 14 bases. With V trimmed by 4 bases and J by 4 bases, 13 bases remained unmatched. Germline V gene sequence: CDR1 LNHDA, CDR2 SQIVND (reference sequence). The CDR3 is 19 amino acids. The CDR3 loop reads CASSRSGTSGSPSADTQYF. The CDR3 nucleotides are TGTGCCAGTAGTAGATCGGGGACTAGCGGGAGTCCTTCCGCAGATACGCAGTATTTT.

The chain uses TRBV7-9 and TRBJ1-2; possible D gene TRBD1, 5 bases. V dropped 4 bases and J dropped 7 bases, with 16 bases sitting between them. This CDR3 has 14 amino acids. Germline-derived CDR1 and CDR2 are SEHNR and FQNEAQ (reference sequence). The DNA of the CDR3 is TGTGCCAGCAGCTCGGACCTCAGGGTTTCTGGCTACACCTTC. Translation: CASSSDLRVSGYTF.

The CDR3 here is CASSRNAGADYEQYF. CDR3 DNA sequence: TGTGCCAGCTCACGTAATGCGGGGGCAGACTACGAGCAGTACTTC. The chain combines TRBV18 with TRBJ2-7; possible D gene TRBD2, 7 bases. Trimming took off 4 bases at V and 3 bases at J, with 16 bases between the two ends. CDR3 length equals 15 residues. CDR1 is KGHSH, CDR2 LQKENI, per germline. Variable domain in full (rest from reference TRBV18 and TRBJ2-7): NAGVMQNPRHLVRRRGQEARLRCSPMKGHSHVYWYRQLPEEGLKFMVYLQKENIIDESGMPKERFSAEFPKEGPSILRIQQVVRGDSAAYFCASSRNAGADYEQYFGPGTRLTVT.

This sequence joins TRBV20-1 and TRBJ2-3; 8 bases fit TRBD2. This CDR3 is built from 15 residues. The germline V gene has CDR1 DFQATT and CDR2 SNEGSKA (reference sequence). V was pared by 3 bases and J by 2 bases, with 7 bases of the junction left unmatched. For the CDR3, the DNA is TGCAGTGCTAGTTTGCGGGGGGCCTCCACAGATACGCAGTATTTT. Residues: CSASLRGASTDTQYF.

This CDR3 reads CASSLAGTDNSPLHF. CDR3 sequence (DNA): TGTGCCAGCAGCTTAGCGGGGACAGACAATTCACCCCTCCACTTT. The rearrangement uses TRBV7-2 and TRBJ1-6; TRBD1 matches 7 bases. The J segment lost 7 bases and the V segment lost 0 bases, leaving 3 bases of the junction unmatched. Germline V gene lookup returns CDR1 SGHTA and CDR2 FQGNSA. This CDR3 contains 15 residues.